The source of this T cell receptor beta chain is a study of shared clonotypes between healthy human individuals. Study in general: Donor composition was two women and three men, aged 18 to 49.

In its sample, this clone was seen a few times. Replicate PCRs from sorted subsets contained around 190 ng DNA, which is 30,000 to 35,000 T cell genomes. Sequenced by immunoSEQ multiplex PCR; TCRdb stores in-frame clones only, minus some. Of over a million clones detected, more than 60% appear once; the ten largest clones hold roughly 1.5%. Trimming stripped 1 base from V and 4 bases from J, with 13 bases between. The germline gives CDR1 SEHNR, CDR2 FQNEAQ (reference sequence). The CDR3 covers 15 residues. The sequence was obtained from a man between 18 and 29 years old in good health. The sequenced material came from memory CD4+ T cells sorted from blood. The subset is: CD45RA-negative fraction. V usage is TRBV7-9 and J usage is TRBJ1-1; D is ambiguous. CDR3 region: CASSLGVGWSTEAFF. The CDR3 coding sequence is TGTGCCAGCAGCTTAGGAGTCGGTTGGTCCACTGAAGCTTTCTTT.